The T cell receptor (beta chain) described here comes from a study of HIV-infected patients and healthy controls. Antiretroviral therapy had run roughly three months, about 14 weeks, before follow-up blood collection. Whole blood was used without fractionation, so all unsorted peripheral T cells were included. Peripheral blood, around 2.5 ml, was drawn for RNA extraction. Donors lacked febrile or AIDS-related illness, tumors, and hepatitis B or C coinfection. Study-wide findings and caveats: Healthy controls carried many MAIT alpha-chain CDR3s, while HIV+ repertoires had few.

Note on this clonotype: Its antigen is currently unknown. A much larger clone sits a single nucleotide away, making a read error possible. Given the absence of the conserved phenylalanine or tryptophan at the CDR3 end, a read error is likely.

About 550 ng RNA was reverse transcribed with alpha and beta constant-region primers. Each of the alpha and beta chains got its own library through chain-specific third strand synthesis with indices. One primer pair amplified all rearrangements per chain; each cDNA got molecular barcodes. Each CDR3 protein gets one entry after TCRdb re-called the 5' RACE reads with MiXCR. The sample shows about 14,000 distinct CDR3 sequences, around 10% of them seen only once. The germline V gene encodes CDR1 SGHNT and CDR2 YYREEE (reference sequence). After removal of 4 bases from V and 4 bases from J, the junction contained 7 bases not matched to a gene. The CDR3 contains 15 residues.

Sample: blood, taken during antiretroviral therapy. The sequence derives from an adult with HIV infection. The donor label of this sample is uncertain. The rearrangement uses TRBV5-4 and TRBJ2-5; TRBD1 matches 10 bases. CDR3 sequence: CASSRKGQGIETQYL. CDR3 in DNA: TGTGCCAGCAGCCGCAAGGGACAGGGGATAGAGACCCAGTACCTC.